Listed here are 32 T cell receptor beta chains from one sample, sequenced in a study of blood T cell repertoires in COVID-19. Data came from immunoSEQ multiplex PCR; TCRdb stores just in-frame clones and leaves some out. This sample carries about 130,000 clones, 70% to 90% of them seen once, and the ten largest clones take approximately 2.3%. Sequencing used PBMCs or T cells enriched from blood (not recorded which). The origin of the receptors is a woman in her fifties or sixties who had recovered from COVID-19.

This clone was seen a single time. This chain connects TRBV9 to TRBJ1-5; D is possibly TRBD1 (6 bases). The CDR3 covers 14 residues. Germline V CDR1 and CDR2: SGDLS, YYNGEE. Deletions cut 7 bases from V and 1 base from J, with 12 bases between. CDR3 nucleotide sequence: TGTGCCAGCGGTGAAGGGGGAAGCAATCAGCCCCAGCATTTT. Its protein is CASGEGGSNQPQHF.

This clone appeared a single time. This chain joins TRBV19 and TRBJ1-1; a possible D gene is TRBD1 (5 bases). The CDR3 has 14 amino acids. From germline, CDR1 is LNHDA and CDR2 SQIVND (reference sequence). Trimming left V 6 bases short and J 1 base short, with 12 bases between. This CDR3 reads CASRSPDRNTEAFF. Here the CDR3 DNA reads TGTGCCAGTAGGTCCCCAGACAGGAACACTGAAGCTTTCTTT.

The CDR3 loop is CASSVKLRGPNYGYTF. The CDR3 DNA sequence: TGTGCCAGCAGTGTAAAGCTCAGGGGGCCAAACTATGGCTACACCTTC. This chain joins TRBV6-1 and TRBJ1-2; TRBD1 matches 8 bases. The CDR3 covers 16 residues. Germline loops: CDR1 MNHNS, CDR2 SASEGT. V was clipped by 4 bases and J by 2 bases; unmatched bases: 9.

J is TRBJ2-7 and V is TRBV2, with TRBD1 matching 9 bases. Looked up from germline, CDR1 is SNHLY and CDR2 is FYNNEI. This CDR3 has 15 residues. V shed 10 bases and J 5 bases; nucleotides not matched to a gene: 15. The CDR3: CAIQDSGTGFNEQYF. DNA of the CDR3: TGTGCCATCCAGGACTCCGGGACAGGGTTTAACGAGCAGTACTTC.

The CDR3 DNA reads as TGTGCCACCAGTGATCGGAGGGTCTCTGGAAACACCATATATTTT. It yields the protein CATSDRRVSGNTIYF. The V gene is TRBV24-1, the J gene TRBJ1-3; D remains ambiguous. Germline V gives CDR1 KGHDR, CDR2 SFDVKD. The CDR3 runs 15 residues. Trimming took off 3 bases at V and 0 bases at J, with 8 bases between the two ends.

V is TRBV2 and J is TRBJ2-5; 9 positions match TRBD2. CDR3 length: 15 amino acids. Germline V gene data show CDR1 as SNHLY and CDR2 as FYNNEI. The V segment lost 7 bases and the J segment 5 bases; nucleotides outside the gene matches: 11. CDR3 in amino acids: CASTHAGGRLETQYF. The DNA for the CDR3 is TGTGCCAGCACACACGCGGGGGGGCGACTTGAGACCCAGTACTTC. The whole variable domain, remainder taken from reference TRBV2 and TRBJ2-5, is EPEVTQTPSHQVTQMGQEVILRCVPISNHLYFYWYRQILGQKVEFLVSFYNNEISEKSEIFDDQFSVERPDGSNFTLKIRSTKLEDSAMYFCASTHAGGRLETQYFGPGTRLLVL.

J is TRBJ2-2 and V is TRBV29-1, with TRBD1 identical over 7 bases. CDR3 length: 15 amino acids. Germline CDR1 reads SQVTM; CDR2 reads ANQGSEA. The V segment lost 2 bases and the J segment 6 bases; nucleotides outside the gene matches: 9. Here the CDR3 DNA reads TGCAGCGTTGAACCCGGGACAGTCTCGTCCGGGGAGCTGTTTTTT. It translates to CSVEPGTVSSGELFF.

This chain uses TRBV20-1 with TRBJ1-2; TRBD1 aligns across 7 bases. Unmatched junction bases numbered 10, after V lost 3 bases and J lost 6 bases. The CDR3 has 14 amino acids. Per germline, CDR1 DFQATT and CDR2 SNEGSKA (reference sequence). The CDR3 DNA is TGCAGTGCTAGTAGGCAGGGGGAAGATCATGGCTACACCTTC. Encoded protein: CSASRQGEDHGYTF.

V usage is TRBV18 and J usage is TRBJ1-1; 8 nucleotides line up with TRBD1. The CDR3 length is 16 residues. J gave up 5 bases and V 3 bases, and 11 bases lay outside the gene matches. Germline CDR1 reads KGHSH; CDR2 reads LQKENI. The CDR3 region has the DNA TGTGCCAGCTCACCCACCCACCTGGACAGGGTGACTGAAGCTTTCTTT. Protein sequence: CASSPTHLDRVTEAFF.

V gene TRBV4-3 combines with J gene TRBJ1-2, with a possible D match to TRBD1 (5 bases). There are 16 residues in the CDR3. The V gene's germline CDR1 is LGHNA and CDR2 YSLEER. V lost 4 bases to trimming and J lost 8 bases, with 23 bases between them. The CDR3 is CASSPLRDSNLWGYTF. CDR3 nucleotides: TGCGCCAGCAGCCCCTTGAGGGACTCCAACCTTTGGGGCTACACCTTC.

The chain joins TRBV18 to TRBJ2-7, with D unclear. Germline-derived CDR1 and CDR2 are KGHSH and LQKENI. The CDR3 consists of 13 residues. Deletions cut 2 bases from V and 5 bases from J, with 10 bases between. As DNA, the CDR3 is TGTGCCAGCTCACCATTTATAGAAGACGAGCAGTACTTC. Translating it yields CASSPFIEDEQYF.

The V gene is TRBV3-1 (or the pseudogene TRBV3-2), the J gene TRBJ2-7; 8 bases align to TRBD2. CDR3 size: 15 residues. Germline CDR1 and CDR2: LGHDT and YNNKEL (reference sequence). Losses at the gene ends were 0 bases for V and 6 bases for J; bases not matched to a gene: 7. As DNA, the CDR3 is TGTGCCAGCAGCCAAGATAACGGGGGGGCCGTCGAGCAGTACTTC. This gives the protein CASSQDNGGAVEQYF.

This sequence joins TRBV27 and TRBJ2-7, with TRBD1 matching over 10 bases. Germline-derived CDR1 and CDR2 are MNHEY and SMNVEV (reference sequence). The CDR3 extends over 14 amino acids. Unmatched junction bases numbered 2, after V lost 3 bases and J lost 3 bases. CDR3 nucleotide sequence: TGTGCCAGCAGTTTGCGGACAGGGGGCTACGAGCAGTACTTC. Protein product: CASSLRTGGYEQYF.

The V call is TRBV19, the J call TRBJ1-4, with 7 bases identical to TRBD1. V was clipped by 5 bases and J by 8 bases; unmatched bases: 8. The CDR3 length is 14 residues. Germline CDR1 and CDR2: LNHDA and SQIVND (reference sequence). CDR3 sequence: CASSAGQVKEKLFF. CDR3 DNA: TGTGCCAGTAGTGCCGGACAGGTGAAGGAAAAACTGTTTTTT.

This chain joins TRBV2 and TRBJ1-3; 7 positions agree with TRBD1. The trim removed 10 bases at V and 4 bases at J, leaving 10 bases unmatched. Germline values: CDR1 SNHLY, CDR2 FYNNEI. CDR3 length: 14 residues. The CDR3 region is CATLLQGNGNTIYF. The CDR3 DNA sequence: TGTGCCACCTTATTACAGGGGAACGGAAACACCATATATTTT.

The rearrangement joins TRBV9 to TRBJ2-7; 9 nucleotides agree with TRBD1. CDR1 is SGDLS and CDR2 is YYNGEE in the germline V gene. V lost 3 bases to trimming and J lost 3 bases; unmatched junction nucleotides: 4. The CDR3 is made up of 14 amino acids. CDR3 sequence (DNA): TGTGCCAGCAGCGCCACAGGGGGCCGCTACGAGCAGTACTTC. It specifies CASSATGGRYEQYF.

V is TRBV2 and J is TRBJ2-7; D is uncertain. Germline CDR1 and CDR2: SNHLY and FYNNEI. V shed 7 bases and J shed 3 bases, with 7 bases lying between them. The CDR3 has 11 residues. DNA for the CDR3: TGTGCCAGCATGCGAGGCTACGAGCAGTACTTC. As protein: CASMRGYEQYF.

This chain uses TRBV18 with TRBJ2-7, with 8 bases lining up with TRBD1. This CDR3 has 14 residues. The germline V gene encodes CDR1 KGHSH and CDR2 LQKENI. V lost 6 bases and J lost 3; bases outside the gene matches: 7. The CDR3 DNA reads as TGTGCCAGCTCGTCCGGGACAGGAATCTACGAGCAGTACTTC. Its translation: CASSSGTGIYEQYF.

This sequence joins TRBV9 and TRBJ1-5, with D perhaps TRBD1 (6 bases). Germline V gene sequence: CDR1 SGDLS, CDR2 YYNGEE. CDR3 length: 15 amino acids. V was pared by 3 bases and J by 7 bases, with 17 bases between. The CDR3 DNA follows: TGTGCCAGCAGCGAAGGAGGGGGGAGGGACCAGCCCCAGCATTTT. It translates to CASSEGGGRDQPQHF.

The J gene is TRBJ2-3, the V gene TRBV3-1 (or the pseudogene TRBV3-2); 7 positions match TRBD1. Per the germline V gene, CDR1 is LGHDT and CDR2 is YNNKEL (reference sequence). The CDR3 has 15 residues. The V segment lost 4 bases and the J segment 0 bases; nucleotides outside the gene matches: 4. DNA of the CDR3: TGTGCCAGCAGCCCCAGACAGGGTAGCACAGATACGCAGTATTTT. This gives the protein CASSPRQGSTDTQYF.

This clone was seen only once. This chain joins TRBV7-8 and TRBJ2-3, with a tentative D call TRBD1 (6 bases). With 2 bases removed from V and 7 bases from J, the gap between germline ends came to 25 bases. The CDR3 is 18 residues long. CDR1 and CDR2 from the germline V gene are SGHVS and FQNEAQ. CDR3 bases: TGTGCCAGCAGCTTATTTCAGAGACAGGCGTCCCGTGTAAATACGCAGTATTTT. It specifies CASSLFQRQASRVNTQYF.

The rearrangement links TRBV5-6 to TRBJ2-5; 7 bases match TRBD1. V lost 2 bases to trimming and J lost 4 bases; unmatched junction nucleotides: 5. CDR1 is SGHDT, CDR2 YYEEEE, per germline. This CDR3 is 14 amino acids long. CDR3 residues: CASSFPGGIETQYF. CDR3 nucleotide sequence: TGTGCCAGCAGCTTCCCAGGGGGAATAGAGACCCAGTACTTC.

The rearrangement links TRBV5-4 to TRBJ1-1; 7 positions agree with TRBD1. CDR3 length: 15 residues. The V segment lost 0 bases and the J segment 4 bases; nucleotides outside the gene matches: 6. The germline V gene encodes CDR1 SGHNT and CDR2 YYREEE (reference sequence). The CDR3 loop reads CASSLVGAGGTEAFF. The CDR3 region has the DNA TGTGCCAGCAGCTTGGTTGGGGCAGGGGGCACTGAAGCTTTCTTT. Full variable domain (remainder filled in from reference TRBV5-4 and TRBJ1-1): ETGVTQSPTHLIKTRGQQVTLRCSSQSGHNTVSWYQQALGQGPQFIFQYYREEENGRGNFPPRFSGLQFPNYSSELNVNALELDDSALYLCASSLVGAGGTEAFFGQGTRLTVV.

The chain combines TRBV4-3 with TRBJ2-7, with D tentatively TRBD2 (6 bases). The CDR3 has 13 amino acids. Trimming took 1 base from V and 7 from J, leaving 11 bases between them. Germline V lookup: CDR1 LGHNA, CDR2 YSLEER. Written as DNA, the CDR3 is TGCGCCAGCAGCCAAGCGGGAGACGGGGAGCAGTACTTC. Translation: CASSQAGDGEQYF.

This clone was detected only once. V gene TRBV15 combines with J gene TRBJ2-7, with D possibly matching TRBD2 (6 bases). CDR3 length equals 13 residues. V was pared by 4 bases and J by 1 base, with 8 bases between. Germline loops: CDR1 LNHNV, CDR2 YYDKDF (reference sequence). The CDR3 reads CATSTRGSYEQYF. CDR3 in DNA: TGTGCCACCAGCACCCGGGGGTCCTACGAGCAGTACTTC. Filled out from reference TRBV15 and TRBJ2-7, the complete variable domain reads DAMVIQNPRYQVTQFGKPVTLSCSQTLNHNVMYWYQQKSSQAPKLLFHYYDKDFNNEADTPDNFQSRRPNTSFCFLDIRSPGLGDTAMYLCATSTRGSYEQYFGPGTRLTVT.

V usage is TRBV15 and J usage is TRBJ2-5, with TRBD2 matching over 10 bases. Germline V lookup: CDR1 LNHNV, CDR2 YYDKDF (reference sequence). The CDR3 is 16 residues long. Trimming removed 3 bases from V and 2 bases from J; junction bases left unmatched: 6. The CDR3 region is CATSSPSGGSQETQYF. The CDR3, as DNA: TGTGCCACCAGCAGCCCTAGCGGGGGCTCTCAAGAGACCCAGTACTTC. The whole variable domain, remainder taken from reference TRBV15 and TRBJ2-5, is DAMVIQNPRYQVTQFGKPVTLSCSQTLNHNVMYWYQQKSSQAPKLLFHYYDKDFNNEADTPDNFQSRRPNTSFCFLDIRSPGLGDTAMYLCATSSPSGGSQETQYFGPGTRLLVL.

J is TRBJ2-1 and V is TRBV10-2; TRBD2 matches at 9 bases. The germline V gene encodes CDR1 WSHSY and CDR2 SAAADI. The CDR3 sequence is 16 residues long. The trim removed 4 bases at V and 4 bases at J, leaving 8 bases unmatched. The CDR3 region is CASSGVAGDPYNEQFF. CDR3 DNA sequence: TGCGCCAGCAGTGGAGTAGCGGGGGATCCTTACAATGAGCAGTTCTTC.

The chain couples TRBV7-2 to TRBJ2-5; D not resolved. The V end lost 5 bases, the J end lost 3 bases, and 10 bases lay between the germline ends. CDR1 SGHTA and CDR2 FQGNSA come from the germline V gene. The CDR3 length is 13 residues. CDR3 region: CASSGQIKETQYF. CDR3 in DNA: TGTGCCAGCAGCGGGCAGATAAAAGAGACCCAGTACTTC.

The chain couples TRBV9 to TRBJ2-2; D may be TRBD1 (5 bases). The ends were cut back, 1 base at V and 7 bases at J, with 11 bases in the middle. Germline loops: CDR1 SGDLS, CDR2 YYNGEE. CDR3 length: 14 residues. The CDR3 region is CASSVLGQFGELFF. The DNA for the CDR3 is TGTGCCAGCAGCGTACTGGGGCAGTTCGGGGAGCTGTTTTTT.

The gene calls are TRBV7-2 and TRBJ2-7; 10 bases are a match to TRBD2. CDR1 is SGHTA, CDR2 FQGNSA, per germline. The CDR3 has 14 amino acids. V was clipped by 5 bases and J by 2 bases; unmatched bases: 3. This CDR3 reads CASSLTSGTYEQYF. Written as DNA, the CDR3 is TGTGCCAGCAGCCTAACTAGCGGGACCTACGAGCAGTACTTC.

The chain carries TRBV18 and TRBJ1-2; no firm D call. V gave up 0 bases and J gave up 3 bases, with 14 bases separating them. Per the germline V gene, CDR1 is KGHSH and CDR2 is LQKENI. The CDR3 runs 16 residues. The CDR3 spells CASSPPGSGADYGYTF. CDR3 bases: TGTGCCAGCTCACCACCGGGCTCAGGTGCCGACTATGGCTACACCTTC.

Written as DNA, the CDR3 is TGCAGCGTTGATATGCTAGCGGGGGGAGATACGCAGTATTTT. As protein: CSVDMLAGGDTQYF. This rearrangement joins TRBV29-1 to TRBJ2-3, with 11 bases matching TRBD2. The V gene's germline CDR1 is SQVTM and CDR2 ANQGSEA. The CDR3 loop spans 14 amino acids. Germline trimming cut 3 bases from V and 5 bases from J; bases unmatched to any gene: 4.